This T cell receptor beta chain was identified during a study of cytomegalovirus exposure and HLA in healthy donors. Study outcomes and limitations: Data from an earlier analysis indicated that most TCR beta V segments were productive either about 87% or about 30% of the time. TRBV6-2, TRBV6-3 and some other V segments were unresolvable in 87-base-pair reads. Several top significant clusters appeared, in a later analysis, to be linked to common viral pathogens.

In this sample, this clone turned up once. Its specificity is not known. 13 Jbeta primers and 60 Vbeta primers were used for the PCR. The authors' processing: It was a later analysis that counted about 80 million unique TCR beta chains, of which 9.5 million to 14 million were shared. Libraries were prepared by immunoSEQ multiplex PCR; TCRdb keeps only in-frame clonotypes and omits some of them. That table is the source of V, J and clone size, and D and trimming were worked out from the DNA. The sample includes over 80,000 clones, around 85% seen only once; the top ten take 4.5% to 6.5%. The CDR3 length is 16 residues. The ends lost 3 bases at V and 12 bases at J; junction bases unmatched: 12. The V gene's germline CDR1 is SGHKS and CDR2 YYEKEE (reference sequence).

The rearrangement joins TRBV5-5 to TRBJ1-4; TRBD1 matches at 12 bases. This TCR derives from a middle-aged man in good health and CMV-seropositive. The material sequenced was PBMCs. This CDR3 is CASSSPTQGQGAQLFF. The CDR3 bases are TGTGCCAGCAGCTCCCCTACCCAGGGACAGGGGGCGCAACTGTTTTTT.